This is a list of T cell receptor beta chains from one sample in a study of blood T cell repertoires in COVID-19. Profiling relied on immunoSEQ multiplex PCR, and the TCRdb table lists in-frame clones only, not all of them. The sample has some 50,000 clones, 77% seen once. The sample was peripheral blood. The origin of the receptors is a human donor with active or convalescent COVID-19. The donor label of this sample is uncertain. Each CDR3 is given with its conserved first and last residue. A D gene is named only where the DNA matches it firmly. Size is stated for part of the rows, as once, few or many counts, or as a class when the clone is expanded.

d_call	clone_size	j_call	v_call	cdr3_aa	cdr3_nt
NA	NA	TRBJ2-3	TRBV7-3	CASSLSPQGTDTQYF	TGTGCCAGCAGCCTAAGCCCCCAGGGCACAGATACGCAGTATTTT
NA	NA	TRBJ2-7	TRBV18	CASSPKPDLSSYEQYF	TGTGCCAGCTCCCCCAAACCTGATCTCAGCTCCTACGAGCAGTACTTC
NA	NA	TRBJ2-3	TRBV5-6	CASSSTGPAQYF	TGTGCCAGCAGCTCAACAGGGCCGGCGCAGTATTTT
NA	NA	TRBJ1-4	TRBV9	CASSVGPGDNEKLFF	TGTGCCAGCAGCGTAGGACCGGGGGATAATGAAAAACTGTTTTTT
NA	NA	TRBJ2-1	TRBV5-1	CASREMNNEQFF	TGCGCCAGCCGAGAAATGAACAATGAGCAGTTCTTC
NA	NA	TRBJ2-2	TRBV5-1	CASSRTFTGNRELFF	TGCGCCAGCAGCCGGACATTCACAGGGAACCGGGAGCTGTTTTTT
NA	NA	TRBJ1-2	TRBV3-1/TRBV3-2	CASSQSWGPEGYTF	TGTGCCAGCAGCCAATCCTGGGGGCCGGAGGGCTACACCTTC
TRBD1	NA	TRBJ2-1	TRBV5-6	CASSPRTGQWNEQFF	TGTGCCAGCAGTCCCCGGACAGGGCAGTGGAATGAGCAGTTCTTC
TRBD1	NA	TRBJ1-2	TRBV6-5	CAIYRQGRNYGYTF	TGTGCCATCTATCGACAGGGGAGGAACTATGGCTACACCTTC
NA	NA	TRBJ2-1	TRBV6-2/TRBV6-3	CASSYTRSGPAGYNEQFF	TGTGCCAGCAGTTACACTCGATCGGGTCCAGCGGGTTACAATGAGCAGTTCTTC
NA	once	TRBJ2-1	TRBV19	CASSTPPTAGPAYNEQFF	TGTGCCAGTAGTACTCCCCCAACCGCAGGGCCGGCCTACAATGAGCAGTTCTTC
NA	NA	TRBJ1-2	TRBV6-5	CASILPGGYGYTF	TGTGCCAGTATCCTCCCCGGGGGCTATGGCTACACCTTC
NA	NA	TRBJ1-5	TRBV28	CASSFPTGPGQPQHF	TGTGCCAGCAGTTTTCCAACCGGCCCCGGGCAGCCCCAGCATTTT
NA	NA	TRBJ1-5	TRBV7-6	CASSLRGGSSNQPQHF	TGTGCCAGCAGCTTAAGGGGTGGGTCTAGCAATCAGCCCCAGCATTTT
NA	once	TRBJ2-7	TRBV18	CASSLDSDGYEQYF	TGTGCCAGCTCACTTGACAGCGACGGGTACGAGCAGTACTTC
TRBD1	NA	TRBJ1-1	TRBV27	CASSGQGVRDTEAFF	TGTGCCAGCAGCGGACAGGGTGTGAGGGACACTGAAGCTTTCTTT
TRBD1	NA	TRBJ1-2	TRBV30	CAWTGGPGGYTF	TGTGCCTGGACAGGGGGCCCGGGGGGCTACACCTTC
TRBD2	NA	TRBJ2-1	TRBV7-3	CASSSRTSGSDEQFF	TGTGCCAGCAGCTCTCGGACTAGCGGGAGCGATGAGCAGTTCTTC
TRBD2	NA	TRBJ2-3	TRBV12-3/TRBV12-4	CASSFYGLGDPLF	TGTGCCAGCAGTTTCTACGGACTAGGCGACCCGTTATTT
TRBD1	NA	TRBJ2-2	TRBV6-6	CASSYGTGQVGELFF	TGTGCCAGCAGTTACGGGACAGGGCAAGTCGGGGAGCTGTTTTTT
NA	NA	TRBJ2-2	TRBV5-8	CATSRDGGELFF	TGTGCCACCTCCAGGGATGGCGGGGAGCTGTTTTTT
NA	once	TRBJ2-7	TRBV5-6	CASSLARLVTDEQYF	TGTGCCAGCAGCTTGGCCAGACTAGTTACCGACGAGCAGTACTTC
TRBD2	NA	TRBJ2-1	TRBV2	CASSEWIAGAEQFF	TGTGCCAGCAGTGAATGGATAGCGGGAGCTGAGCAGTTCTTC
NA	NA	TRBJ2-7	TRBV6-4	CASHGSARESYEQYF	TGTGCCAGCCACGGGTCCGCTCGGGAATCCTACGAGCAGTACTTC
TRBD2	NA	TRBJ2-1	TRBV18	CASSQTLLAGGPNEQFF	TGTGCCAGCTCACAAACGTTACTAGCGGGAGGGCCAAATGAGCAGTTCTTC
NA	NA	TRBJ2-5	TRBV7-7	CASSSEGGPQETQYF	TGTGCCAGCAGCTCCGAGGGCGGGCCCCAAGAGACCCAGTACTTC
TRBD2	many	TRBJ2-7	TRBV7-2	CASSTRLAGGDEQYF	TGTGCCAGCAGCACCCGACTAGCGGGAGGGGACGAGCAGTACTTC
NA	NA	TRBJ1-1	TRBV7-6	CASSPTGNTEAFF	TGTGCCAGCAGCCCTACAGGGAACACTGAAGCTTTCTTT
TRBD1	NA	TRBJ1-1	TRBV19	CASSHPRTGLNTEAFF	TGTGCCAGTAGTCACCCCAGGACAGGTTTGAACACTGAAGCTTTCTTT
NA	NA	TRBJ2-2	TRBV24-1	CATSESRGGSGELFF	TGTGCCACCAGTGAATCCAGGGGTGGCTCCGGGGAGCTGTTTTTT
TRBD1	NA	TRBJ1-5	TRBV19	CASSIVRTGGQPQHF	TGTGCCAGTAGTATAGTTAGGACAGGAGGGCAGCCCCAGCATTTT
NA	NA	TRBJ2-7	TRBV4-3	CASSQGAGASYEQYF	TGCGCCAGCAGCCAAGGGGCAGGGGCCTCCTACGAGCAGTACTTC
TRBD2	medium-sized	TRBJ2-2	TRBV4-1	CASSLPGGGTGELFF	TGCGCCAGCAGCCTGCCCGGGGGGGGGACCGGGGAGCTGTTTTTT
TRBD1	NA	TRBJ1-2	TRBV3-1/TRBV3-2	CASSQGTRLEGASGYTF	TGTGCCAGCAGCCAAGGTACCCGATTGGAGGGGGCGAGTGGCTACACCTTC
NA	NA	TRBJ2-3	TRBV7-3	CASSLVPVTDTQYF	TGTGCCAGCAGCTTAGTCCCGGTAACAGATACGCAGTATTTT
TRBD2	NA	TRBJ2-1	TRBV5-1	CASSFGLADYNEQFF	TGCGCCAGCAGCTTTGGACTAGCGGACTACAATGAGCAGTTCTTC
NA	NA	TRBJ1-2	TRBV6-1	CASSENSYGYTF	TGTGCCAGCAGTGAAAACAGCTATGGCTACACCTTC
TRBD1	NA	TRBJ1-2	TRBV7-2	CASSLAWDRGGGYTF	TGTGCCAGCAGCTTAGCCTGGGACAGGGGCGGTGGCTACACCTTC
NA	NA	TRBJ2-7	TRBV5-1	CASSLGGLTPGEQYF	TGCGCCAGCAGCTTGGGAGGACTCACACCGGGGGAGCAGTACTTC
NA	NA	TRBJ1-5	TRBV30	CAWAGKSNQPQHF	TGTGCCTGGGCGGGGAAGAGCAATCAGCCCCAGCATTTT
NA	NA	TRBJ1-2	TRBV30	CAWSLWGGNYGYTF	TGTGCCTGGAGTTTGTGGGGGGGGAACTATGGCTACACCTTC
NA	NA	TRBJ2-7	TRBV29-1	CSVEEEGARNEQYF	TGCAGCGTTGAAGAGGAGGGGGCACGAAACGAGCAGTACTTC
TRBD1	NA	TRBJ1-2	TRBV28	CASTPGQFYGYTF	TGTGCCAGCACCCCGGGACAGTTCTATGGCTACACCTTC
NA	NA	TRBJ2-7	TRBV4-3	CASSHLTGSYEQYF	TGCGCCAGCAGCCACCTGACAGGATCCTACGAGCAGTACTTC
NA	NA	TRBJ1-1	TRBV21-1	CASSGTDLNTEAFF	TGTGCCAGCAGCGGGACAGATTTGAACACTGAAGCTTTCTTT
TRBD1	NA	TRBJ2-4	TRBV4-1	CASSHADRDFKNIQYF	TGCGCCAGCAGCCACGCGGACAGGGACTTCAAAAACATTCAGTACTTC
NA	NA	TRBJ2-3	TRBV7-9	CALGTLSTDTQYF	TGTGCACTTGGGACACTGAGCACAGATACGCAGTATTTT
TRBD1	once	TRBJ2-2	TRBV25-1	CASSLQGASSGELFF	TGTGCCAGCAGCCTACAGGGGGCGTCCTCCGGGGAGCTGTTTTTT